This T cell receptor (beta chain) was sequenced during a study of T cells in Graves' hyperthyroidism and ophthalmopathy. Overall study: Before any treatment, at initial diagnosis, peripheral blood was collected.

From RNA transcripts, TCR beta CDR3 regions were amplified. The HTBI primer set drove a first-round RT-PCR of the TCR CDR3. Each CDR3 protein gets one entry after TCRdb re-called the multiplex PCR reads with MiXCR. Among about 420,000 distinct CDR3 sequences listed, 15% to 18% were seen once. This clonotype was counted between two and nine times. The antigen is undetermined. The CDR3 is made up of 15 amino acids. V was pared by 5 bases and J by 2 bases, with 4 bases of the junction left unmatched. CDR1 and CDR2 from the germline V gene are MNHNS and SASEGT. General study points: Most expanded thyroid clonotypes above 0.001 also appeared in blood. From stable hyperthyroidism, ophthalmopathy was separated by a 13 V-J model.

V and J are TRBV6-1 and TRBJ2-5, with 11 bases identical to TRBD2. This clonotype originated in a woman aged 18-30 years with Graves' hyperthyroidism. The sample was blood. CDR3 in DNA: TGTGCCAGCAGTTTAGCGGGGGGGCAGCAAGAGACCCAGTACTTC. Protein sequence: CASSLAGGQQETQYF.